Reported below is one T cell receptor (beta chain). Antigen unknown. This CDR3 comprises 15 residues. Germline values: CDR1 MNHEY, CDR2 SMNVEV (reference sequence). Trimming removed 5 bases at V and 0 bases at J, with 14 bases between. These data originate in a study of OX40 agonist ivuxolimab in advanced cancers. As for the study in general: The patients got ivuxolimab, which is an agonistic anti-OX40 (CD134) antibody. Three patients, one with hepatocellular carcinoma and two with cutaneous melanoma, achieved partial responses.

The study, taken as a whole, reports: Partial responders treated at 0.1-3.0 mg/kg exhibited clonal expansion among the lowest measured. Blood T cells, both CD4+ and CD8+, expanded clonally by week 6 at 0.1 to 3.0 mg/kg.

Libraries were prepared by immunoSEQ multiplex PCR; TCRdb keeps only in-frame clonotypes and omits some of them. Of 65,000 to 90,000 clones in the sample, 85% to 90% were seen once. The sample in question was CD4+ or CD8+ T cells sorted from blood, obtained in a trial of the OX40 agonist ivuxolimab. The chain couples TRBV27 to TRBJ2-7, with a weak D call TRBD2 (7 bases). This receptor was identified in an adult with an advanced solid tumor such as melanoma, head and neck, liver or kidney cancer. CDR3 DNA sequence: TGTGCCAGCAGTCACCGGGGGGCCTCCTCCTACGAGCAGTACTTC. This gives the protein CASSHRGASSYEQYF.